This T cell receptor beta chain was documented in a study of T-cell reconstitution after alpha-beta-depleted transplantation in children. V was pared by 6 bases and J by 2 bases, with 5 bases of the junction left unmatched. CDR3 length: 14 residues. CDR1 is DFQATT and CDR2 is SNEGSKA in the germline V gene (reference sequence). Unique molecular identifiers featured in how the TCRbeta library was prepared. TCRdb itself ran the PCR reads through MiXCR, one entry per CDR3 protein. The table shows hundreds of thousands of distinct CDR3 sequences, with 10% to 15% occurring only once. The rearrangement links TRBV20-1 to TRBJ2-3; TRBD2 agrees at 10 bases. Sequencing was performed on PBMCs, mostly from graft donor cells, taken 360 days after TCRalphabeta/CD19-depleted stem cell transplant. The TCR sequence derives from a male patient between 5 and 17 years old who had a stem cell transplant for acute myeloid leukemia, so the T cells may come from the graft donor. The CDR3 loop is CSAKAGGPTDTQYF. CDR3 DNA: TGCAGTGCAAAAGCGGGAGGGCCCACAGATACGCAGTATTTT.